This entry lists 9 T cell receptor beta chains sequenced from one sample in a study of T cells in Graves' hyperthyroidism and ophthalmopathy. RNA transcripts provided the source from which TCR beta CDR3 regions were amplified. The HTBI primer set drove a first-round RT-PCR of the TCR CDR3. TCRdb reprocessed the multiplex PCR reads with MiXCR, giving one entry per CDR3 protein. The top ten hold 6.5% to 8% of the sample, which has 500,000 to 750,000 distinct CDR3 sequences, 15% to 18% seen once. The sample consisted of blood. The receptors derive from a woman aged 25 to 45 with Graves' hyperthyroidism.

This clonotype was recorded many times. V and J are TRBV7-2 and TRBJ2-1, with D maybe TRBD2 (7 bases). The germline gives CDR1 SGHTA, CDR2 FQGNSA. Trimming pared 1 base from V and 8 bases from J, leaving 24 bases between. CDR3 length: 18 amino acids. CDR3 DNA sequence: TGTGCCAGCAGCTTAGGACCCCTCACGATGGTAGGGGGGGATGAGCAGTTCTTC. Residues: CASSLGPLTMVGGDEQFF.

This chain connects TRBV12-3 or TRBV12-4 to TRBJ1-5; 7 bases align to TRBD1. CDR3 length: 16 amino acids. After removal of 7 bases from V and 6 bases from J, the junction contained 15 bases not matched to a gene. CDR3 in amino acids: CASTLGTGQSLQPQHF. Written as DNA, the CDR3 is TGTGCCAGCACCCTAGGTACGGGACAGTCGCTTCAGCCCCAGCATTTT.

This clonotype was counted many times. J is TRBJ1-2 and V is TRBV5-1; 7 bases match TRBD1. The V and J ends lost 0 bases and 4 bases, in that order; junction bases with no gene match: 9. In germline, CDR1 is SGHRS, CDR2 YFSETQ. The CDR3 length is 16 residues. The CDR3 loop reads CASSLGGQDITYGYTF. In nucleotides, the CDR3 is TGCGCCAGCAGCTTGGGCGGACAGGATATTACCTATGGCTACACCTTC.

This clonotype was counted many times. The V gene is TRBV5-1, the J gene TRBJ2-3; D is ambiguous. The CDR3 contains 17 residues. The germline V gene encodes CDR1 SGHRS and CDR2 YFSETQ. V was shortened by 1 base and J by 6 bases, with 21 bases between the two germline ends. The CDR3 coding sequence is TGCGCCAGCAGCTTGTATCTGGGCTATCCGAGCTGGGATACGCAGTATTTT. Its protein is CASSLYLGYPSWDTQYF.

This clonotype was found many times. The V and J genes are TRBV9 and TRBJ2-7, with TRBD2 matching 7 bases. The V gene's germline CDR1 is SGDLS and CDR2 YYNGEE. The ends lost 0 bases at V and 5 bases at J; junction bases unmatched: 8. The CDR3 consists of 15 residues. The CDR3 DNA follows: TGTGCCAGCAGCGTAGCGGCGACTAGCACCAACGAGCAGTACTTC. Its protein is CASSVAATSTNEQYF.

This clonotype came up many times. The V call is TRBV12-3 or TRBV12-4, the J call TRBJ1-1; 10 nucleotides agree with TRBD1. CDR3 length equals 16 residues. V dropped 6 bases and J dropped 2; count of bases not matched to a gene: 9. In nucleotides, the CDR3 is TGTGCCAGCAGGACAGGGGGCAAGTGGAGAAACACTGAAGCTTTCTTT. Residues: CASRTGGKWRNTEAFF.

This clonotype has at least ten counts. V and J are TRBV28 and TRBJ2-7; D is uncertain. V was cut by 3 bases and J by 3 bases, with 6 bases left in between. Germline V gives CDR1 MDHEN, CDR2 SYDVKM. The CDR3 totals 12 residues. The CDR3 DNA reads as TGTGCCAGCAGTTTTTCGGACTACGAGCAGTACTTC. Protein product: CASSFSDYEQYF.

This clonotype was seen ten or more times. V usage is TRBV7-2 and J usage is TRBJ2-3; no clear D. CDR1 SGHTA and CDR2 FQGNSA come from the germline V gene. The V gene lost 1 base and the J gene lost 6 bases, with 5 bases spanning the gap. There are 12 residues in the CDR3. The DNA for the CDR3 is TGTGCCAGCAGCTTAGTCGTGGATACGCAGTATTTT. Translating it yields CASSLVVDTQYF.

This chain joins TRBV4-1 and TRBJ1-1; D gene unclear. Germline loops: CDR1 MGHRA, CDR2 YSYEKL. The CDR3 runs 14 residues. Trimming cost V 1 base and J 1 base, with 7 bases left between them. CDR3 nucleotides: TGCGCCAGCAGCCAAGCTAACGGGAACACTGAAGCTTTCTTT. It specifies CASSQANGNTEAFF.